The sequence of this TCR beta chain was determined in a study of beta chain features in type 1 diabetes. Study-level results: There was no resolution here of whether HLA type influences TCRB rearrangement. Researchers reported that naive, central memory and Treg TCRB repertoires appeared more similar in patients than in healthy donors. VDJ junctions sequenced from type 1 diabetes patients showed fewer insertions and more deletions. When Type 1 diabetes patients were examined, their TCRB CDR3s proved moderately but significantly shorter in all four CD4+ subsets.

The germline V gene has CDR1 MDHEN and CDR2 SYDVKM. Unmatched junction bases numbered 7, after V lost 4 bases and J lost 4 bases. This CDR3 has 14 amino acids. Reverse transcription of all isolated RNA meant that expressed TCRB transcripts were sequenced. Repertoires were generated with immunoSEQ multiplex PCR, while TCRdb's copy carries only in-frame clones and drops some. The sample has about 370,000 clones; 9.6% are singletons. Turning to this clone: Its antigen is unknown.

Source material: central memory CD4+ T cells from blood. The chain combines TRBV28 with TRBJ2-7, with TRBD1 matching over 7 bases. The TCR comes from a man under 40 with type 1 diabetes. The CDR3, as DNA: TGTGCCAGCAGTTCGACAGGGATCGGGTACGAGCAGTACTTC. Residues: CASSSTGIGYEQYF.